One T cell receptor (beta chain) is described in this entry. Antigen unknown. The sample's time point: late sampling 161 to 241 days after vaccination in a few convalescent patients. Treatment denoted: roughly ten-day PBMC culture with coronavirus spike peptide pools or control peptides (ViraFEST assay). Sequencing of cultured CD4+ T cell DNA used the Oncomine TCR Beta short-read assay. It was from cultured CD4+ T cells that genomic DNA was extracted. Each CDR3 protein is one row after TCRdb ran MiXCR on the PCR reads. This table holds 25,000 to 30,000 distinct CDR3 sequences, roughly 40% found once. V lost 3 bases and J lost 8, with 20 bases in between. Germline V gene sequence: CDR1 LNHNV, CDR2 YYDKDF (reference sequence). The CDR3 is 16 amino acids. The sample is drawn from a study of vaccination and CD4 T cells after COVID-19.

J is TRBJ2-4 and V is TRBV15; D remains ambiguous. The source is a human donor who had recovered from COVID-19. Material: CD4+ T cells from blood, cultured in vitro, obtained about 7 months after SARS-CoV-2 vaccination. The CDR3 is CATSRLTPQVMDIQYF. The CDR3 nucleotides read TGTGCCACCAGCAGGCTGACCCCCCAAGTAATGGACATTCAGTACTTC.